The 30 T cell receptor beta chains in this list originate from one sample, sequenced in a study of T-cell reconstitution after alpha-beta-depleted transplantation in children. Study-level results: T-cell numbers and diversity one year post-transplant derived largely from freshly generated T cells.

This sample's TCRbeta library carried unique molecular identifier barcodes. TCRdb reprocessed the PCR reads via MiXCR and lists one record per CDR3 protein. This sample has around 300,000 distinct CDR3 sequences, with around 7.1% found just once. Their antigens are not known. The material sequenced was peripheral blood, taken 360 days after TCRalphabeta/CD19-depleted stem cell transplant. The receptors were gathered from a female patient between 2 and 15 years old who had a stem cell transplant for Fanconi anemia, so the T cells may come from the graft donor.

V gene TRBV29-1 combines with J gene TRBJ2-5; D remains ambiguous. The CDR3 extends over 12 amino acids. Trimming shortened V by 6 bases and J by 2 bases, and 10 bases separated the two germline ends. CDR1 and CDR2 (germline): SQVTM, ANQGSEA. This CDR3 reads CSVLTEQETQYF. CDR3 bases: TGCAGCGTGCTTACAGAGCAAGAGACCCAGTACTTC.

Many counts were recorded for this clonotype. The genes are TRBV29-1 and TRBJ2-3; 11 positions match TRBD2. Germline V CDR1 and CDR2: SQVTM, ANQGSEA. V was pared by 6 bases and J by 4 bases, with 3 bases of the junction left unmatched. The CDR3 totals 13 residues. CDR3 DNA: TGCAGCGTGAATAGCGGGGGGGCAGATACGCAGTATTTT. Amino acid sequence: CSVNSGGADTQYF.

This clonotype was seen ten or more times. The chain links TRBV3-1 to TRBJ2-7; 10 bases map to TRBD1. The CDR3 sequence is 14 residues long. The germline gives CDR1 LGHDT, CDR2 YNNKEL (reference sequence). V trimming: 4 bases; J trimming: 3 bases; junction bases outside the gene matches: 3. The CDR3 reads CASSPRDRGYEQYF. DNA for the CDR3: TGTGCCAGCAGCCCTCGGGACAGGGGCTACGAGCAGTACTTC.

This clonotype was seen ten or more times. This sequence joins TRBV12-3 or TRBV12-4 and TRBJ2-1, with 15 nucleotides matching TRBD2. V dropped 8 bases and J dropped 9; count of bases not matched to a gene: 8. CDR3 length equals 15 residues. In DNA, the CDR3 is TGTGCCAGCCGAGAACCGGGACTAGCGGGGGGTGAGCAGTTCTTC. Protein: CASREPGLAGGEQFF.

This clonotype appeared many times. The chain is built from TRBV28 and TRBJ1-5, with D perhaps matching TRBD1 (6 bases). The CDR3 loop spans 13 amino acids. Trimming cost V 6 bases and J 3 bases, with 9 bases left between them. The V gene's germline CDR1 is MDHEN and CDR2 SYDVKM. CDR3 DNA sequence: TGTGCCAGCAGAAGGGACACCAATCAGCCCCAGCATTTT. Protein: CASRRDTNQPQHF. Using reference TRBV28 and TRBJ1-5 for the parts outside the CDR3, the full variable domain is DVKVTQSSRYLVKRTGEKVFLECVQDMDHENMFWYRQDPGLGLRLIYFSYDVKMKEKGDIPEGYSVSREKKERFSLILESASTNQTSMYLCASRRDTNQPQHFGDGTRLSIL.

The chain employs TRBV6-1 and TRBJ2-7; D possibly uses TRBD1 or TRBD2 (7 bases each). The CDR3 is 17 amino acids. Germline-derived CDR1 and CDR2 are MNHNS and SASEGT. V was cut by 3 bases and J by 4 bases, with 22 bases left in between. The CDR3 sequence: CASSDAGRGLRGYEQYF. The CDR3 coding sequence is TGTGCCAGCAGTGACGCGGGGAGGGGGCTTAGGGGGTACGAGCAGTACTTC.

Many counts were recorded for this clonotype. The chain combines TRBV5-1 with TRBJ2-3; 10 nucleotides match TRBD2. This CDR3 is 15 amino acids long. The germline V gene encodes CDR1 SGHRS and CDR2 YFSETQ. V was clipped by 0 bases and J by 4 bases; unmatched bases: 2. CDR3 loop: CASSLGTSGPDTQYF. CDR3 DNA: TGCGCCAGCAGCTTGGGGACTAGCGGTCCAGATACGCAGTATTTT.

This clonotype appeared a few times. CDR3 residues: CASSFSLNYGYTF. The CDR3 nucleotides are TGTGCCAGCAGTTTTAGTCTCAACTATGGCTACACCTTC. This chain joins TRBV12-3 or TRBV12-4 and TRBJ1-2; no firm D call. The CDR3 length is 13 residues. The ends were cut back, 3 bases at V and 2 bases at J, with 7 bases in the middle.

This sequence joins TRBV28 and TRBJ2-3; 10 bases fit TRBD2. Germline lookup yields CDR1 MDHEN and CDR2 SYDVKM. V was clipped by 6 bases and J by 4 bases; unmatched bases: 7. This CDR3 has 15 residues. The CDR3 nucleotides read TGTGCCAGCAGGAGAGCGGGAGGGCCTTCAGATACGCAGTATTTT. This encodes CASRRAGGPSDTQYF.

This clonotype was recorded many times. This chain connects TRBV5-1 to TRBJ2-2; 7 bases are shared with TRBD1. Germline CDR1 and CDR2: SGHRS and YFSETQ. The ends lost 2 bases at V and 2 bases at J; junction bases unmatched: 3. The CDR3 extends over 15 amino acids. CDR3 region: CASSFRDSNTGELFF. CDR3 coding DNA: TGCGCCAGCAGCTTTCGGGACAGCAACACCGGGGAGCTGTTTTTT. Full variable domain (rest looked up from reference TRBV5-1 and TRBJ2-2): KAGVTQTPRYLIKTRGQQVTLSCSPISGHRSVSWYQQTPGQGLQFLFEYFSETQRNKGNFPGRFSGRQFSNSRSEMNVSTLELGDSALYLCASSFRDSNTGELFFGEGSRLTVL.

This rearrangement joins TRBV20-1 to TRBJ1-2, with TRBD1 as a possible D gene (5 bases). The CDR3 covers 13 residues. V was shortened by 4 bases and J by 2 bases, with 11 bases between the two germline ends. Germline assignment: CDR1 DFQATT and CDR2 SNEGSKA (reference sequence). Written as DNA, the CDR3 is TGCAGTGCTATCCGACAGCCCAACTATGGCTACACCTTC. This sequence encodes CSAIRQPNYGYTF.

The chain has TRBV2 and TRBJ2-3; no firm D call. V was shortened by 8 bases and J by 0 bases, with 12 bases between the two germline ends. The CDR3 sequence is 14 residues long. Germline lookup yields CDR1 SNHLY and CDR2 FYNNEI. The CDR3, as DNA: TGTGCCAGCGAGGACGGCACTAGCACAGATACGCAGTATTTT. Its translation: CASEDGTSTDTQYF.

This clonotype was observed at least ten times. The rearrangement links TRBV6-1 to TRBJ2-1; 11 bases map to TRBD2. From germline, CDR1 is MNHNS and CDR2 SASEGT. After removal of 4 bases from V and 0 bases from J, the junction contained 8 bases not matched to a gene. The CDR3 is made up of 18 amino acids. The CDR3 protein is CASSGDIAGGISYNEQFF. In DNA, the CDR3 is TGTGCCAGCAGTGGCGATATAGCGGGGGGGATCTCCTACAATGAGCAGTTCTTC.

A note on this clonotype: A much larger clone differs by one base, so this may be a read error. The chain is built from TRBV12-3 or TRBV12-4 and TRBJ1-5, with D unresolved. Trimming stripped 3 bases from V and 2 bases from J, with 8 bases between. The CDR3 runs 14 residues. The CDR3, as DNA: TGTGCCAGCAGTTTTTCGGATGGCAATCAGCCCCAGCATTTT. As protein: CASSFSDGNQPQHF.

In this sample, this clonotype turned up a few times. The chain combines TRBV19 with TRBJ2-3; 12 positions match TRBD2. CDR3 size: 14 residues. Germline-derived CDR1 and CDR2 are LNHDA and SQIVND (reference sequence). The V gene end was trimmed by 7 bases and the J gene end by 7 bases; junction bases not matched to a gene: 6. The CDR3 nucleotides read TGTGCCAGTAATCTAGCGGGAGGGAAAAATACGCAGTATTTT. This gives the protein CASNLAGGKNTQYF.

J is TRBJ1-1 and V is TRBV7-9, with 12 bases aligning to TRBD1. Looked up from germline, CDR1 is SEHNR and CDR2 is FQNEAQ (reference sequence). The CDR3 is 14 amino acids. Losses at the gene ends were 5 bases for V and 9 bases for J; bases not matched to a gene: 7. This CDR3 is CASSVPGQGAQAFF. The CDR3 DNA sequence: TGTGCCAGCAGCGTTCCGGGACAGGGGGCTCAAGCTTTCTTT.

The chain couples TRBV30 to TRBJ1-2, with 9 bases aligning to TRBD1. The CDR3 has 15 amino acids. The germline V gene has CDR1 GTSNPN and CDR2 SVGIG (reference sequence). The junction had 9 bases not matched to a gene; V was cut back by 3 bases and J by 4 bases. The CDR3 bases are TGTGCCTGGAGCGAGATGGGACAGGGCGGCTATGGCTACACCTTC. Its translation is CAWSEMGQGGYGYTF.

This clonotype showed up many times. The genes are TRBV3-1 and TRBJ2-7; 7 positions match TRBD2. CDR1 is LGHDT, CDR2 YNNKEL, per germline (reference sequence). The CDR3 covers 14 residues. The J segment lost 0 bases and the V segment lost 5 bases, leaving 4 bases of the junction unmatched. In DNA, the CDR3 is TGTGCCAGCAGCTCCGGACTAGTCTCCTACGAGCAGTACTTC. Amino acids: CASSSGLVSYEQYF.

This clonotype was seen ten or more times. The rearrangement uses TRBV29-1 and TRBJ1-1; 9 bases agree with TRBD1. The length of the CDR3 is 13 residues. Germline CDR1 and CDR2: SQVTM and ANQGSEA. V was clipped by 7 bases and J by 4 bases; unmatched bases: 7. CDR3 region: CSGTGGLSTEAFF. The CDR3 DNA reads TGCAGCGGTACAGGGGGCTTGTCCACTGAAGCTTTCTTT. Complete variable domain (other parts from reference TRBV29-1 and TRBJ1-1): SAVISQKPSRDICQRGTSLTIQCQVDSQVTMMFWYRQQPGQSLTLIATANQGSEATYESGFVIDKFPISRPNLTFSTLTVSNMSPEDSSIYLCSGTGGLSTEAFFGQGTRLTVV.

This clonotype was counted ten times or more. The chain uses TRBV28 and TRBJ2-3, with 8 bases lining up with TRBD1. The CDR3 spans 15 residues. Germline CDR1 and CDR2: MDHEN and SYDVKM. V lost 6 bases, J lost 2 bases, and 7 bases stayed unmatched. The CDR3 nucleotides read TGTGCCAGCAGCCTAGACAGGGGAGACACAGATACGCAGTATTTT. Amino acids: CASSLDRGDTDTQYF.

This clonotype has at least ten counts. This chain uses TRBV21-1 with TRBJ2-5; the table's D call TRBD1 went unverified against the DNA. TRBV21-1 is shown as a pseudogene. This CDR3 has 14 amino acids. The CDR3 protein is CASSNKGASETQYF. The CDR3 DNA sequence: TGTGCCAGCAGCAACAAGGGGGCGTCAGAGACCCAGTACTTC.

The chain has TRBV20-1 and TRBJ1-2, with a weak D call TRBD1 (5 bases). The germline V gene has CDR1 DFQATT and CDR2 SNEGSKA (reference sequence). Trimming took off 3 bases at V and 8 bases at J, with 10 bases between the two ends. The CDR3 spans 11 residues. The CDR3 protein is CSASREEGYTF. In DNA, the CDR3 is TGCAGTGCTAGCAGGGAGGAAGGCTACACCTTC.

This clonotype appeared many times. V gene TRBV5-1 combines with J gene TRBJ2-1, with D possibly TRBD2 on 5 matching bases. Trimming shortened V by 1 base and J by 6 bases, and 11 bases separated the two germline ends. The CDR3 loop spans 14 amino acids. Germline CDR1 SGHRS, CDR2 YFSETQ. The CDR3 loop reads CASSLPDSLNEQFF. The CDR3 bases are TGCGCCAGCAGCTTGCCGGACTCCCTCAATGAGCAGTTCTTC. The full variable domain, its missing parts supplied by reference TRBV5-1 and TRBJ2-1, is KAGVTQTPRYLIKTRGQQVTLSCSPISGHRSVSWYQQTPGQGLQFLFEYFSETQRNKGNFPGRFSGRQFSNSRSEMNVSTLELGDSALYLCASSLPDSLNEQFFGPGTRLTVL.

Note on this clonotype: One end of the junction is discordant with germline, which a read error may explain. The rearrangement links TRBV5-1 to TRBJ2-3, with D possibly being TRBD1 (5 bases). The CDR3 contains 15 residues. CDR1 and CDR2 from the germline V gene are SGHRS and YFSETQ. CDR3 protein: CAGSLVQVSTDTQYF. CDR3 bases: TGCGCCGGCAGCTTGGTACAGGTCAGCACAGATACGCAGTATTTT. Drawing the rest from reference TRBV5-1 and TRBJ2-3, the complete variable domain is KAGVTQTPRYLIKTRGQQVTLSCSPISGHRSVSWYQQTPGQGLQFLFEYFSETQRNKGNFPGRFSGRQFSNSRSEMNVSTLELGDSALYLCAGSLVQVSTDTQYFGPGTRLTVL.

This chain connects TRBV6-5 to TRBJ1-5, with 7 bases identical to TRBD1. With V trimmed by 5 bases and J by 4 bases, 5 bases remained unmatched. This CDR3 comprises 14 residues. Per germline, CDR1 MNHEY and CDR2 SVGAGI. The CDR3 nucleotides read TGTGCCAGCAGTACCAACAGGGGAAATCAGCCCCAGCATTTT. It yields the protein CASSTNRGNQPQHF.

The CDR3 loop reads CASSPRGRGSEAFF. The CDR3 DNA is TGTGCCAGCAGTCCCAGGGGGCGCGGGTCTGAAGCTTTCTTT. The gene calls are TRBV6-1 and TRBJ1-1, with TRBD1 identical over 8 bases. The CDR3 is 14 residues long. Germline V gene lookup returns CDR1 MNHNS and CDR2 SASEGT. The trim removed 5 bases at V and 6 bases at J, leaving 8 bases unmatched.

This chain uses TRBV9 with TRBJ2-5; D is undetermined. CDR1 is SGDLS, CDR2 YYNGEE, per germline. V dropped 0 bases and J dropped 5 bases, with 8 bases sitting between them. The CDR3 totals 13 residues. In DNA form, the CDR3 reads TGTGCCAGCAGCGTAGCTGATGTGGAGACCCAGTACTTC. Translated, it gives CASSVADVETQYF.

This clonotype was detected a few times. This rearrangement joins TRBV11-2 to TRBJ2-2; D perhaps matches TRBD1 (6 bases). CDR1 and CDR2 (germline): SGHAT, FQNNGV. Trimming removed 2 bases from V and 4 bases from J, with 14 bases in between. The CDR3 is 16 residues long. CDR3 nucleotides: TGTGCCAGCAGCTTAAATCCAAGGGGGAGCACCGGGGAGCTGTTTTTT. It is translated as CASSLNPRGSTGELFF.

This clonotype has more than one count but fewer than ten. The chain combines TRBV20-1 with TRBJ2-3; no reliable D call. Germline CDR1 and CDR2: DFQATT and SNEGSKA (reference sequence). The CDR3 covers 14 residues. V was pared by 3 bases and J by 1 base, with 11 bases between. In DNA, the CDR3 is TGCAGTGCTAGCGGTGGAATTCGCACAGATACGCAGTATTTT. The encoded protein is CSASGGIRTDTQYF.

The chain combines TRBV18 with TRBJ1-1; 7 nucleotides line up with TRBD1. The CDR3 spans 15 residues. Germline trimming cut 2 bases from V and 1 base from J; bases unmatched to any gene: 4. CDR1 is KGHSH, CDR2 LQKENI, per germline. The CDR3 spells CASSPSRGWNTEAFF. The CDR3 coding sequence is TGTGCCAGCTCACCAAGCAGGGGGTGGAACACTGAAGCTTTCTTT.